The sequence of this T cell receptor beta chain was determined in a study of shared clonotypes between healthy human individuals. About the research overall: Aged between 18 and 49, the donors were a couple of women and three men. General observations from the study: Generally, naive subsets (rather than memory subsets) showed larger estimated richness. A reduction in generation probabilities was seen for non-shared clonotypes relative to those shared by all four donors.

Comments on this clone: Its antigen is as yet unknown.

The CDR3 has 12 amino acids. The germline CDR1 and CDR2 sequences are MNHGY and SAAAGT. The V end was cut by 4 bases, the J end by 5 bases, with 9 bases between. Splitting of each subset's genomic DNA was done evenly across several immunoSEQ plates. The method was immunoSEQ multiplex PCR; TCRdb's version includes in-frame clones alone and lacks a portion of them. The sample lists 2,100,000 or so clones, almost 96% seen once, with about 0.13% in the top ten. Material for sequencing was naive CD4+ T cells sorted from blood. Documented subset: CD45RA+ positively selected. This sequence joins TRBV6-8 and TRBJ2-7; D not resolved. This clonotype originated in a man aged 18 to 29 in good health. In nucleotides, the CDR3 is TGTGCCAGCAGTTTTCCAAAACACGAGCAGTACTTC. Translated, it gives CASSFPKHEQYF.